This T cell receptor (beta chain) is from a study of blood T cells in healthy people across ages. Through a sample-barcoded 5' primer and a J-beta primer mix, a second PCR was run for 7 to 11 cycles. TCRdb re-called the 5' RACE reads through MiXCR, storing one row per CDR3 protein. The sample has 550,000 to 700,000 distinct CDR3 sequences; approximately 27% are singletons. V lost 8 bases to trimming and J lost 2 bases, with 13 bases between them. The germline V gene has CDR1 SEHNR and CDR2 FQNEAQ (reference sequence). The CDR3 loop spans 14 amino acids. V is TRBV7-9 and J is TRBJ2-4; D may be TRBD2 (6 bases). The receptor comes from a woman between 70 and 85 years old in good health. The sequencing input was blood. The CDR3 DNA reads TGTGCCAGCGTCGGGGGAGGCTCCAAAAACATTCAGTACTTC. This translates into CASVGGGSKNIQYF.